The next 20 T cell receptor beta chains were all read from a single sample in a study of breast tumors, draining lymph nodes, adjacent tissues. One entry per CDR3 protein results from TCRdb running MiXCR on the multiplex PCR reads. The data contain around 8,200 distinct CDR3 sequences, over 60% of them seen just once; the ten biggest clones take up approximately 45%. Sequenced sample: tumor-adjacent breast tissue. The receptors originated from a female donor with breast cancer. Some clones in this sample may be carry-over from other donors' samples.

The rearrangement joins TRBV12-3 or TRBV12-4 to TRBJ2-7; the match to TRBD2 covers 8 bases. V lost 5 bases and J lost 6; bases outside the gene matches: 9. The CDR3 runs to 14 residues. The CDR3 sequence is CASSKSGSLVEQYF. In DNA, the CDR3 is TGTGCCAGCAGTAAAAGCGGGAGTCTAGTCGAGCAGTACTTC.

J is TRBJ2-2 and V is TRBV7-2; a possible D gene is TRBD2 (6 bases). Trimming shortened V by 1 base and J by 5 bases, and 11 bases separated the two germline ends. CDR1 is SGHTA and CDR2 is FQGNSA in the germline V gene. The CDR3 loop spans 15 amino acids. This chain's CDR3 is CASSLGVGGTGELFF. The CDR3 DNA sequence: TGTGCCAGCAGCTTAGGGGTGGGGGGAACCGGGGAGCTGTTTTTT.

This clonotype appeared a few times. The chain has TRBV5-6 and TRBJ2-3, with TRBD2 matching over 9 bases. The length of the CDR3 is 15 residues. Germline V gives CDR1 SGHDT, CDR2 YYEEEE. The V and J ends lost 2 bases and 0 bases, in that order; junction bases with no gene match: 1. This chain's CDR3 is CASSFLAGSTDTQYF. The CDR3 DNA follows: TGTGCCAGCAGCTTTCTAGCGGGAAGCACAGATACGCAGTATTTT.

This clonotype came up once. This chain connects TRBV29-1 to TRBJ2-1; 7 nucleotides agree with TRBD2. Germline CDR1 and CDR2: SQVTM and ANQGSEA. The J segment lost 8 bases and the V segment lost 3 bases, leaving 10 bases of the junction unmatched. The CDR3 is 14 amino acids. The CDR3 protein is CSVDQGGRMDEQFF. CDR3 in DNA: TGCAGCGTTGATCAGGGCGGGAGAATGGATGAGCAGTTCTTC.

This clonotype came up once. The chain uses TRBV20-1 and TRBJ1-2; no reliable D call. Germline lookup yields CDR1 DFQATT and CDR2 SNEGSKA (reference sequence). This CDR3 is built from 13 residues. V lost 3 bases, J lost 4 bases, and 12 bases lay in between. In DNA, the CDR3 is TGCAGTGCTAGTACTCCCGAGGGCTATGGCTACACCTTC. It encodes CSASTPEGYGYTF.

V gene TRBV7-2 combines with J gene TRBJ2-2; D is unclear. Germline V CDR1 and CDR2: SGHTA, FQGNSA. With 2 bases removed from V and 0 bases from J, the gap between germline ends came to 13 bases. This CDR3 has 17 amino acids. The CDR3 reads CASSLTRRSANTGELFF. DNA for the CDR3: TGTGCCAGCAGCTTAACGCGGCGAAGCGCGAACACCGGGGAGCTGTTTTTT.

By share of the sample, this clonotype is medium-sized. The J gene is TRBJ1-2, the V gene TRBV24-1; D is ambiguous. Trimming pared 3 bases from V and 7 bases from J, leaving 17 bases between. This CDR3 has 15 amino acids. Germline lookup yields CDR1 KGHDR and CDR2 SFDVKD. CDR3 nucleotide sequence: TGTGCCACCAGTGATAGGACGGACTTCTCGGGTGGCTACACCTTC. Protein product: CATSDRTDFSGGYTF.

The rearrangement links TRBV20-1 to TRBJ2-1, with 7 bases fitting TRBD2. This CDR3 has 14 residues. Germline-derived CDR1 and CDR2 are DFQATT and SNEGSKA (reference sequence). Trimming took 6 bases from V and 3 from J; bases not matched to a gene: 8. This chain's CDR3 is CSATGLADYNEQFF. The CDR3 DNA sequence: TGCAGTGCCACGGGGCTAGCGGACTACAATGAGCAGTTCTTC.

Written as DNA, the CDR3 is TGTGCCAGCAGGGCGGCCAGAGGGGTCCTCGAGCAGTACTTC. As protein: CASRAARGVLEQYF. This chain links TRBV12-3 or TRBV12-4 with TRBJ2-7; D is tentatively TRBD1 or TRBD2 (5 bases each). The CDR3 covers 14 residues. The V and J ends lost 6 bases and 6 bases respectively, with 18 bases between them.

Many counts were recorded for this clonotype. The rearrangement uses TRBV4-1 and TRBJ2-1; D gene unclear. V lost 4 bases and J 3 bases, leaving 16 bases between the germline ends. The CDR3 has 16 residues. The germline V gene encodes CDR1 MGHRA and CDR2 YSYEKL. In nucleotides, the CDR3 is TGCGCCAGCAGCCCACTCAGCCAGCAGATCTACAATGAGCAGTTCTTC. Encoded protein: CASSPLSQQIYNEQFF.

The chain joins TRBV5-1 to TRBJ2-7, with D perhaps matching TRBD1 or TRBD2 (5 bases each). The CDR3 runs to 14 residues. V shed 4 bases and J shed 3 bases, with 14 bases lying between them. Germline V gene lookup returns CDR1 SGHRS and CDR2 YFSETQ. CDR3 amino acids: CASSPGTANYEQYF. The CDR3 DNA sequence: TGCGCCAGCAGCCCCGGGACCGCAAACTACGAGCAGTACTTC.

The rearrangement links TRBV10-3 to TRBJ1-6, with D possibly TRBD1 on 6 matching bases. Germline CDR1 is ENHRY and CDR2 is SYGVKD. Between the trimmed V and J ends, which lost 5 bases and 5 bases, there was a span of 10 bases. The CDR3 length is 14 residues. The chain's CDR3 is CAISPRGHNSPLHF. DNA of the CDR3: TGTGCCATCAGTCCGCGGGGGCATAATTCACCCCTCCACTTT.

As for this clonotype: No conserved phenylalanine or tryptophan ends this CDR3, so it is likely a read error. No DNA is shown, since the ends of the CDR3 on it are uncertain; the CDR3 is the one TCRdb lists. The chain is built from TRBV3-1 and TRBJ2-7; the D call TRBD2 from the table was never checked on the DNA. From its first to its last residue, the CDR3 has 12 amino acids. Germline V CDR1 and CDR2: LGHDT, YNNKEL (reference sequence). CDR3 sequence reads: CASSRKTGTSGN.

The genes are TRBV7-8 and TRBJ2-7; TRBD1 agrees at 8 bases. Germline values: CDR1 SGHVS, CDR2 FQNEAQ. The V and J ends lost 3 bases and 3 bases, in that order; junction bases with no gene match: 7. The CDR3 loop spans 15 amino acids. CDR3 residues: CASSFAAGGYYEQYF. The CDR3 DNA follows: TGTGCCAGCAGCTTTGCGGCAGGGGGCTACTACGAGCAGTACTTC.

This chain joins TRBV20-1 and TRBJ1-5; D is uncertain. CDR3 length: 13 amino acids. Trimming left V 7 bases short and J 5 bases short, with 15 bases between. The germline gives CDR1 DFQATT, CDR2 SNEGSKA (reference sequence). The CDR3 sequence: CSGVAGRDQPQHF. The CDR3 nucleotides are TGCAGTGGAGTTGCAGGTCGGGATCAGCCCCAGCATTTT.

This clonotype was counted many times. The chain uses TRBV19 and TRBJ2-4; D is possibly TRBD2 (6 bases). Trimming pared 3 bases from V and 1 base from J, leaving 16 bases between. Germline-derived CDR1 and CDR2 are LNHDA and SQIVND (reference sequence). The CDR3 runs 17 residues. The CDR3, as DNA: TGTGCCAGTAGTATTAGTGGAGGGGACGGGGCCAAAAACATTCAGTACTTC. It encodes CASSISGGDGAKNIQYF.

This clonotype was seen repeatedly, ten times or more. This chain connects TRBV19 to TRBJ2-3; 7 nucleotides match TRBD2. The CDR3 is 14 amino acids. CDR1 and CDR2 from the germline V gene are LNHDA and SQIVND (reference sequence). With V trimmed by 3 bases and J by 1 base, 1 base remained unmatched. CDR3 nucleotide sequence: TGTGCCAGTAGTATCGGACTAGGCACAGATACGCAGTATTTT. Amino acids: CASSIGLGTDTQYF.

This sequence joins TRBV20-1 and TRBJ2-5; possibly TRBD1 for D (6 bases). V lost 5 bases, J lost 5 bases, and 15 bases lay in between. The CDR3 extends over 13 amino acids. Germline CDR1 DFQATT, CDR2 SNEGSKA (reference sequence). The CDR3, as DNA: TGCAGTGCTGAACAGGGTTTACGGGAGACCCAGTACTTC. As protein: CSAEQGLRETQYF.

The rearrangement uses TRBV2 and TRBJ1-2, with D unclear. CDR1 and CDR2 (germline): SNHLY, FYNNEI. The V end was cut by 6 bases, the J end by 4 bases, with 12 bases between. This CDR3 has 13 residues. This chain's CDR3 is CASRSATGYGYTF. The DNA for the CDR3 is TGTGCCAGCAGATCAGCTACGGGCTATGGCTACACCTTC.

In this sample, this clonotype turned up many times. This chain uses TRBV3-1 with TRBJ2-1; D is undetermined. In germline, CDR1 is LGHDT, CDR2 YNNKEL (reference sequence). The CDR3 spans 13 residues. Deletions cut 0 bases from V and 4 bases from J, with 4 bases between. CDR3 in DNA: TGTGCCAGCAGCCAAGAGCCATACAATGAGCAGTTCTTC. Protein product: CASSQEPYNEQFF.